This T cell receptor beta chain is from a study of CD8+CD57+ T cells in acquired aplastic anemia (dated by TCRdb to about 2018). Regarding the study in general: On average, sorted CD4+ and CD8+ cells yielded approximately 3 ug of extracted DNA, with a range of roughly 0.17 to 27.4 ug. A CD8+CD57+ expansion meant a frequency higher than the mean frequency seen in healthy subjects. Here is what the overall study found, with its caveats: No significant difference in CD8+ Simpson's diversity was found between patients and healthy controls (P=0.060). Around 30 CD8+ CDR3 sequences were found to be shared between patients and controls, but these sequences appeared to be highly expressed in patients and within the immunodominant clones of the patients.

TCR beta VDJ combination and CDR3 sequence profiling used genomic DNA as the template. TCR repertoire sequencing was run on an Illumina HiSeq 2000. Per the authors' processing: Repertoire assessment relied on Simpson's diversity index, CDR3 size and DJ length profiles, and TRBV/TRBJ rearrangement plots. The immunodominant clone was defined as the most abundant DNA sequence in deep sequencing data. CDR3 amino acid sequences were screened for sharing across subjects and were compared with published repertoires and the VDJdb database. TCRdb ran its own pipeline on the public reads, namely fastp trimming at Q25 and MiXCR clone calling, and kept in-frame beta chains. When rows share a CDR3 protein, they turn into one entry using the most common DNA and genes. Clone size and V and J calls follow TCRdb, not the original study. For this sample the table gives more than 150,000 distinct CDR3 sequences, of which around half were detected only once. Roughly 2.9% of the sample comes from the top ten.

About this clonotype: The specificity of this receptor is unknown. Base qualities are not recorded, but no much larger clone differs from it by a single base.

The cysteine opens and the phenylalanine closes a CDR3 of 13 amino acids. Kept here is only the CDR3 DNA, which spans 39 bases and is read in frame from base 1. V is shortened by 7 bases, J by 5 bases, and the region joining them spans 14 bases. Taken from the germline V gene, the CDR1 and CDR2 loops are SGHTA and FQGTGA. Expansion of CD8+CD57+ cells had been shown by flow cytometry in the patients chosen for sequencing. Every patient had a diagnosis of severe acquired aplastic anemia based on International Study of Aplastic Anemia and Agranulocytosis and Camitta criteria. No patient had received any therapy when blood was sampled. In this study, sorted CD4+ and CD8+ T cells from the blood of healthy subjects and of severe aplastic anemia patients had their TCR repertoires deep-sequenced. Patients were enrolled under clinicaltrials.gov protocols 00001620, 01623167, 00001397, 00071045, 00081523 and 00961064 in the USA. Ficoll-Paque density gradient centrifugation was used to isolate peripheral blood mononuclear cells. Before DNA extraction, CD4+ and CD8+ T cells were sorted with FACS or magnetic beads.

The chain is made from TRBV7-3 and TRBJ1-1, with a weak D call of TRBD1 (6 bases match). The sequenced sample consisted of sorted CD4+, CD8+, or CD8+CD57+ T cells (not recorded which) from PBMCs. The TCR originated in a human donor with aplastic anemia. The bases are TGTGCCAGCATGTCAGGGGTCGGGACTGAAGCTTTCTTT. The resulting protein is CASMSGVGTEAFF.